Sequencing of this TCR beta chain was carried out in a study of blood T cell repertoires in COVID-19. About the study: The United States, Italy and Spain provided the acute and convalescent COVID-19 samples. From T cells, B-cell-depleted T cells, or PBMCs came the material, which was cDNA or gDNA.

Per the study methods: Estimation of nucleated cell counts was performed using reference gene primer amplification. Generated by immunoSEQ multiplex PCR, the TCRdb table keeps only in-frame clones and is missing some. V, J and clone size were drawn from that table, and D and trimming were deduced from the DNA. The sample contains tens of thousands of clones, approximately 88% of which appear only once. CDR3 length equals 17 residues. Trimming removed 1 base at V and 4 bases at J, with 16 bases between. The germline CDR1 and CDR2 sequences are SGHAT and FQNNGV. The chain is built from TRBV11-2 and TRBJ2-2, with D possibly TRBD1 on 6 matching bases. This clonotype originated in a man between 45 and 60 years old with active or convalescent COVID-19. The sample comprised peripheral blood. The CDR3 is CASSLVLGQTLTGELFF. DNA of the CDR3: TGTGCCAGCAGCTTAGTATTAGGACAGACTCTCACCGGGGAGCTGTTTTTT.